The 22 T cell receptor beta chains below come from one sample, sequenced in a study of PD-1 blockade in mismatch repair-deficient tumors. Assay used: immunoSEQ multiplex PCR; TCRdb lists only in-frame clones, some missing. The sample shows about 51,000 clones, around 73% of them seen only once. Source: peripheral blood, taken 4 weeks after starting pembrolizumab. These receptors were taken from an adult with mismatch repair-deficient cancer.

The chain links TRBV7-6 to TRBJ1-5; D is perhaps TRBD1 (6 bases). The V end lost 1 base, the J end lost 5 bases, and 12 bases lay between the germline ends. The CDR3 contains 15 residues. Germline V gene sequence: CDR1 SGHVS, CDR2 FNYEAQ. This CDR3 reads CASSLESGGDQPQHF. In DNA, the CDR3 is TGTGCCAGCAGCTTAGAATCTGGGGGCGATCAGCCCCAGCATTTT.

The rearrangement joins TRBV4-3 to TRBJ2-7, with D possibly being TRBD2 (5 bases). The germline gives CDR1 LGHNA, CDR2 YSLEER. V lost 1 base, J lost 3 bases, and 10 bases lay in between. This CDR3 contains 14 residues. This CDR3 reads CASSQGVGVYEQYF. Here the CDR3 DNA reads TGCGCCAGCAGCCAAGGAGTCGGGGTCTACGAGCAGTACTTC.

The rearrangement joins TRBV19 to TRBJ1-5, with a tentative D call TRBD1 (6 bases). This CDR3 is 15 amino acids long. Germline CDR1 is LNHDA and CDR2 is SQIVND (reference sequence). Trimming stripped 6 bases from V and 0 bases from J, with 12 bases between. The DNA for the CDR3 is TGTGCCAGTAGCTTAGGACAGCATAGCAATCAGCCCCAGCATTTT. Its translation: CASSLGQHSNQPQHF.

The V gene is TRBV5-1, the J gene TRBJ2-7, with TRBD1 matching 8 bases. Germline trimming cut 0 bases from V and 3 bases from J; bases unmatched to any gene: 5. CDR1 is SGHRS and CDR2 is YFSETQ in the germline V gene. The CDR3 totals 15 residues. CDR3: CASSLGQGLGYEQYF. The CDR3 nucleotides are TGCGCCAGCAGCTTGGGACAGGGGTTGGGCTACGAGCAGTACTTC.

This clone was recorded a few times. V is TRBV14 and J is TRBJ2-7; possible D gene TRBD1, 6 bases. The V gene lost 0 bases and the J gene lost 5 bases, with 14 bases spanning the gap. The CDR3 loop spans 15 amino acids. Germline CDR1 and CDR2: SGHDN and FVKESK. CDR3 amino acids: CASSQEYRVFDEQYF. The CDR3 coding sequence is TGTGCCAGCAGCCAAGAGTACAGGGTTTTCGACGAGCAGTACTTC.

The rearrangement links TRBV5-6 to TRBJ2-7; 7 bases align to TRBD1. CDR1 is SGHDT and CDR2 is YYEEEE in the germline V gene. The V segment lost 4 bases and the J segment 1 base; nucleotides outside the gene matches: 8. This CDR3 comprises 15 residues. The CDR3 region has the DNA TGTGCCAGCAGCCTGGGACAGTTAAATTCCTACGAGCAGTACTTC. It encodes CASSLGQLNSYEQYF. The full variable domain, with the rest looked up from reference TRBV5-6 and TRBJ2-7, is DAGVTQSPTHLIKTRGQQVTLRCSPKSGHDTVSWYQQALGQGPQFIFQYYEEEERQRGNFPDRFSGHQFPNYSSELNVNALLLGDSALYLCASSLGQLNSYEQYFGPGTRLTVT.

The chain recombines TRBV6-1 with TRBJ2-1; 7 bases agree with TRBD2. Germline CDR1 is MNHNS and CDR2 is SASEGT. Trimming removed 3 bases from V and 6 bases from J; junction bases left unmatched: 8. This CDR3 is built from 15 residues. The CDR3 DNA is TGTGCCAGCAGTGAGGGAGCGGGGACCTTCAATGAGCAGTTCTTC. Residues: CASSEGAGTFNEQFF.

V gene TRBV10-3 combines with J gene TRBJ1-3, with a possible D match to TRBD1 (5 bases). The CDR3 runs 14 residues. V gave up 4 bases and J gave up 3 bases, with 10 bases separating them. CDR1 is ENHRY and CDR2 is SYGVKD in the germline V gene. CDR3 nucleotides: TGTGCCATCAGTGGTTCGGGGGATGGAAACACCATATATTTT. Translation: CAISGSGDGNTIYF.

The V gene is TRBV11-3, the J gene TRBJ2-7; TRBD2 matches 12 bases. V shed 3 bases, J shed 4 bases, and the junction held 1 base outside the gene matches. From germline, CDR1 is SGHNT and CDR2 YENEEA. The CDR3 totals 14 residues. The CDR3 DNA follows: TGTGCCAGCAGCTTCGGGACTAGCGGGTACGAGCAGTACTTC. Residues: CASSFGTSGYEQYF.

This rearrangement joins TRBV18 to TRBJ2-7; TRBD2 matches 10 bases. J gave up 3 bases and V 6 bases, and 8 bases lay outside the gene matches. The CDR3 has 15 residues. CDR1 is KGHSH, CDR2 LQKENI, per germline. The chain's CDR3 is CASSQRAGGSYEQYF. CDR3 in DNA: TGTGCCAGCTCCCAAAGAGCGGGAGGGAGCTACGAGCAGTACTTC.

The chain is built from TRBV7-9 and TRBJ2-7; the match to TRBD1 covers 8 bases. V lost 5 bases, J lost 4 bases, and 7 bases stayed unmatched. The CDR3 runs to 14 residues. The V gene's germline CDR1 is SEHNR and CDR2 FQNEAQ (reference sequence). The CDR3 DNA reads TGTGCCAGCAGCCCCGACAGGGGTCCGTACGAGCAGTACTTC. The encoded protein is CASSPDRGPYEQYF. The entire variable domain, with the rest obtained from reference TRBV7-9 and TRBJ2-7, is as follows: DTGVSQNPRHKITKRGQNVTFRCDPISEHNRLYWYRQTLGQGPEFLTYFQNEAQLEKSRLLSDRFSAERPKGSFSTLEIQRTEQGDSAMYLCASSPDRGPYEQYFGPGTRLTVT.

This rearrangement joins TRBV5-6 to TRBJ1-5; D uncertain. V shed 2 bases and J shed 0 bases, with 9 bases lying between them. Germline V gives CDR1 SGHDT, CDR2 YYEEEE. The CDR3 spans 15 residues. This CDR3 reads CASSLYSGSNQPQHF. The CDR3 region has the DNA TGTGCCAGCAGCTTATACAGCGGTAGCAATCAGCCCCAGCATTTT.

The rearrangement uses TRBV11-3 and TRBJ1-1; unclear D gene. The CDR3 has 13 amino acids. CDR1 and CDR2 from the germline V gene are SGHNT and YENEEA. Trimming pared 0 bases from V and 3 bases from J, leaving 5 bases between. This chain's CDR3 is CASSLDGYTEAFF. The CDR3 nucleotides read TGTGCCAGCAGCTTAGATGGATACACTGAAGCTTTCTTT.

V and J are TRBV7-2 and TRBJ2-5; no reliable D call. CDR1 is SGHTA, CDR2 FQGNSA, per germline. With 5 bases removed from V and 5 bases from J, the gap between germline ends came to 6 bases. The CDR3 has 11 amino acids. As DNA, the CDR3 is TGTGCCAGCAGCAATGCGGAGACCCAGTACTTC. It is translated as CASSNAETQYF.

The chain combines TRBV6-6 with TRBJ2-7, with 7 positions matching TRBD1. With 6 bases clipped from V and 1 base from J, the junction kept 9 bases outside the gene matches. Germline V gene data show CDR1 as MNHNY and CDR2 as SVGAGI (reference sequence). This CDR3 spans 15 amino acids. The CDR3 DNA is TGTGCCAGCAGACGGGACAGTCCGATTTCCTACGAGCAGTACTTC. Amino acid sequence: CASRRDSPISYEQYF.

The gene calls are TRBV18 and TRBJ2-1, with 10 bases matching TRBD2. Germline loops: CDR1 KGHSH, CDR2 LQKENI. The CDR3 spans 15 residues. Losses at the gene ends were 4 bases for V and 5 bases for J; bases not matched to a gene: 5. The DNA of the CDR3 is TGTGCCAGCTCACGGAGCGGGAGGGCCGACAATGAGCAGTTCTTC. Encoded protein: CASSRSGRADNEQFF.

The gene calls are TRBV11-2 and TRBJ1-2; no clear D gene. The germline V gene has CDR1 SGHAT and CDR2 FQNNGV. The CDR3 is 13 residues long. The V and J ends lost 2 bases and 8 bases respectively, with 12 bases between them. In nucleotides, the CDR3 is TGTGCCAGCAGCTTACGGCAGGAAGGCGGCTACACCTTC. Amino acid sequence: CASSLRQEGGYTF.

The V and J genes are TRBV12-5 and TRBJ2-3; TRBD2 is a possible D gene (5 bases). CDR3 length: 14 amino acids. V dropped 6 bases and J dropped 8 bases, with 18 bases sitting between them. Germline V gene lookup returns CDR1 LGHNT and CDR2 FRNRAP. This chain's CDR3 is CASGPGLGRPTQYF. The DNA for the CDR3 is TGTGCTAGTGGACCCGGACTCGGCCGCCCTACGCAGTATTTT.

The rearrangement links TRBV9 to TRBJ2-6; D gene ambiguous. The CDR3 sequence is 15 residues long. The V gene lost 1 base and the J gene lost 2 bases, with 7 bases spanning the gap. Germline V gene sequence: CDR1 SGDLS, CDR2 YYNGEE. The chain's CDR3 is CASSVKDAGANVLTF. For the CDR3, the DNA is TGTGCCAGCAGCGTAAAGGACGCTGGGGCCAACGTCCTGACTTTC.

This clone came up a few times. The rearrangement uses TRBV5-1 and TRBJ1-4; D is undetermined. The CDR3 loop spans 14 amino acids. Trimming shortened V by 3 bases and J by 10 bases, and 16 bases separated the two germline ends. Germline-derived CDR1 and CDR2 are SGHRS and YFSETQ. The CDR3 loop reads CASSSTRAQGKLFF. In DNA form, the CDR3 reads TGCGCCAGCAGCTCCACGCGGGCTCAAGGAAAACTGTTTTTT. Together with reference TRBV5-1 and TRBJ1-4, the CDR3 gives the full variable domain: KAGVTQTPRYLIKTRGQQVTLSCSPISGHRSVSWYQQTPGQGLQFLFEYFSETQRNKGNFPGRFSGRQFSNSRSEMNVSTLELGDSALYLCASSSTRAQGKLFFGSGTQLSVL.

This chain uses TRBV29-1 with TRBJ1-2; TRBD1 aligns across 9 bases. V dropped 2 bases and J dropped 0; count of bases not matched to a gene: 7. The CDR3 runs to 16 residues. The germline V gene has CDR1 SQVTM and CDR2 ANQGSEA. The CDR3 protein is CSVESATGGANYGYTF. The DNA for the CDR3 is TGCAGCGTTGAATCGGCGACAGGGGGAGCTAACTATGGCTACACCTTC.

V is TRBV5-1 and J is TRBJ2-7; the D gene could be TRBD1 or TRBD2 (7 bases each). CDR3 size: 15 residues. V dropped 3 bases and J dropped 5 bases, with 18 bases sitting between them. The germline V gene encodes CDR1 SGHRS and CDR2 YFSETQ. CDR3 region: CASSSQGGPPHEQYF. CDR3 nucleotides: TGCGCCAGCAGCTCCCAGGGGGGGCCTCCTCACGAGCAGTACTTC.